The rows below give T cell receptor beta chains drawn from one sample of a study of shared clonotypes between healthy human individuals. Profiling relied on immunoSEQ multiplex PCR, and the TCRdb table lists in-frame clones only, not all of them. The sample shows about 1.1 million clones, 70% to 80% of them seen only once. Sequencing was carried out using memory CD4+ T cells from PBMCs. These receptor sequences come from a man in his late teens or twenties in good health. Some clones in this sample may be carry-over from other donors' samples. Each CDR3 is given with its conserved first and last residue. Fields, in order: CDR3 length, V gene, J gene, clone size, D gene, CDR3 DNA, CDR3 protein. D genes are given only for firm matches. Size is omitted from some rows. Given values are once, few, many or a class for expanded clones.

>17|TRBV14|TRBJ1-3|few|NA
TGTGCCAGCAGCCAAGAAGGGGTCCCCCGAGCTGGAAACACCATATATTTT
CASSQEGVPRAGNTIYF
>16|TRBV7-6|TRBJ2-3|NA|NA
TGTGCCAGCAGCCCGAGCCCCGGGACTAGCACAGATACGCAGTATTTT
CASSPSPGTSTDTQYF
>15|TRBV30|TRBJ2-1|NA|TRBD2
TGTGCCCGTCTATTTGCGGGAGGGCCATACAATGAGCAGTTCTTC
CARLFAGGPYNEQFF
>14|TRBV6-5|TRBJ1-1|NA|TRBD1
TGTGCCAGCAGATCAGGGGGCGCGAACACTGAAGCTTTCTTT
CASRSGGANTEAFF
>15|TRBV28|TRBJ1-2|NA|NA
TGTGCCAGCAGTTTATTGCAGAACGTAAACTATGGCTACACCTTC
CASSLLQNVNYGYTF
>14|TRBV6-6|TRBJ1-1|few|NA
TGTGCCAGCAGTTACTCGGGCAGGGCCACTGAAGCTTTCTTT
CASSYSGRATEAFF
>18|TRBV5-1|TRBJ2-4|NA|TRBD1
TGCGCCAGCAGTCCTGGACAGGGAGGTCGTCTTACCAAAAACATTCAGTACTTC
CASSPGQGGRLTKNIQYF
>14|TRBV6-1|TRBJ2-7|NA|NA
TGTGCCAGCAGTGAATATTGGAGCTCCTACGAGCAGTACTTC
CASSEYWSSYEQYF
>14|TRBV6-1|TRBJ2-7|NA|TRBD1
TGTGCCAGCAACGTGGACAGGGGAGCGTACGAGCAGTACTTC
CASNVDRGAYEQYF
>14|TRBV7-2|TRBJ1-2|NA|TRBD1
TGTGCCAGCAGCCTGGGACAGGGGAACTATGGCTACACCTTC
CASSLGQGNYGYTF
>16|TRBV27|TRBJ2-2|NA|NA
TGTGCCAGCAGTCCGGGTGGGGTAGGCGGCACCGGGGAGCTGTTTTTT
CASSPGGVGGTGELFF
>15|TRBV28|TRBJ2-5|NA|TRBD2
TGTGCCAGCAGTTTGCAAGGACTAGCCAAAGAGACCCAGTACTTC
CASSLQGLAKETQYF
>15|TRBV6-5|TRBJ1-6|few|NA
TGTGCCAGCAGTTACTCGGGTCGTTATAATTCACCCCTCCACTTT
CASSYSGRYNSPLHF
>13|TRBV28|TRBJ1-1|many|NA
TGTGCCAGCAGTTTCGGGGGTGTTCCTGAAGCTTTCTTT
CASSFGGVPEAFF
>15|TRBV27|TRBJ2-7|NA|TRBD2
TGTGCCAGCAGTTCCGCTAGCGGGAGGGCCTACGAGCAGTACTTC
CASSSASGRAYEQYF
>10|TRBV6-1|TRBJ1-2|NA|NA
TGTGCCAGCAGTGTCCGGGGCTACACCTTC
CASSVRGYTF
>13|TRBV2|TRBJ1-5|few|NA
TGTGCCAGCAGTGATCGGGGTATTCAGCCCCAGCATTTT
CASSDRGIQPQHF
>21|TRBV5-3|TRBJ2-6|NA|NA
TGTGCCAGAAGCTTAGGTCTGGGGTCTCTGGGGGGCCACTCTGGGGCCAACGTCCTGACTTTC
CARSLGLGSLGGHSGANVLTF
>13|TRBV5-4|TRBJ1-1|NA|TRBD1
TGTGCCAGCAGCTTGACAGGGGGGTCTGAAGCTTTCTTT
CASSLTGGSEAFF
>16|TRBV9|TRBJ2-5|NA|TRBD2
TGTGCCAGCAGCGCAGGTAGCGGGAGGGCCGAGGAGACCCAGTACTTC
CASSAGSGRAEETQYF
>13|TRBV6-4|TRBJ1-1|NA|NA
TGTGCCAGCAGCTCACACGGGGGGACTGAAGCTTTCTTT
CASSSHGGTEAFF
>14|TRBV7-2|TRBJ2-5|NA|NA
TGTGCCAGCAGCTTAGGGGGGGCGGTTGAGACCCAGTACTTC
CASSLGGAVETQYF
>15|TRBV6-5|TRBJ2-3|NA|TRBD1
TGTGCCAGCAGTTACAGCGGACAGGGATCCGATACGCAGTATTTT
CASSYSGQGSDTQYF
>14|TRBV5-1|TRBJ2-1|once|TRBD2
TGCGCCAGCAGCCCGGGACTAAATTACAATGAGCAGTTCTTC
CASSPGLNYNEQFF
>14|TRBV18|TRBJ2-1|NA|NA
TGTGCCAGCTCACCAATGGCGGCCTACAATGAGCAGTTCTTC
CASSPMAAYNEQFF
>12|TRBV6-6|TRBJ1-5|NA|NA
TGTGCCAGCAGTCTTCCGGACCGTTCCCAGCATTTT
CASSLPDRSQHF
>11|TRBV28|TRBJ2-1|NA|TRBD2
TGTGCCAGCAGTCTAAGCGGGATAGGGGTCTTC
CASSLSGIGVF
>15|TRBV7-9|TRBJ1-4|NA|NA
TGTGCCAGCAGCTTAGCCCTCAGCAGGAATGAGAAACTGTTTTTT
CASSLALSRNEKLFF
>13|TRBV28|TRBJ2-4|NA|NA
TGTGCCAGCAGTCCTTGGGACACCAACATTCAGTACTTC
CASSPWDTNIQYF
>15|TRBV6-5|TRBJ2-3|NA|NA
TGTGCCAGCAGCGGAACTCGGCGGAACACAGATACGCAGTATTTT
CASSGTRRNTDTQYF
>14|TRBV6-6|TRBJ2-1|NA|TRBD1
TGTGCCAGCAGTAGAGGACAGGGGGTCAATGAGCAGTTCTTC
CASSRGQGVNEQFF